This TCR beta chain originates from a study of blood T cell repertoires in COVID-19. Across the study: Donors in the United States, Italy and Spain gave samples during acute or convalescent COVID-19.

Original handling: Using reference gene primer amplification, nucleated cell counts were estimated. The protocol was immunoSEQ multiplex PCR, while the TCRdb copy is restricted to in-frame clones and leaves out a portion. V, J and clone size derive from that table, while D and trimming were established from the DNA sequence. Here the sample spans more than 150,000 clones, about 84% being singletons. Germline loops: CDR1 SGDLS, CDR2 YYNGEE. This CDR3 comprises 16 residues. Trimming left V 3 bases short and J 4 bases short, with 19 bases between. This chain joins TRBV9 and TRBJ1-2; D may be TRBD1 (5 bases). Sequenced input: peripheral blood. This clonotype was sampled from a human donor in a cohort sampled during active COVID-19. CDR3 in DNA: TGTGCCAGCAGCGGACAGATTCGGGAGAGTTCCTATGGCTACACCTTC. Translated: CASSGQIRESSYGYTF.